This T cell receptor beta chain was identified during a study of T cells in Graves' hyperthyroidism and ophthalmopathy. Germline V gene lookup returns CDR1 SQVTM and CDR2 ANQGSEA. The ends lost 8 bases at V and 5 bases at J; junction bases unmatched: 6. The CDR3 consists of 13 residues. Uncontrolled infection, other autoimmune disease, pregnancy and lactation each barred patients from inclusion. Authors of the study amplified TCR beta CDR3 regions from RNA transcripts. HTBI primers were used for first-round RT-PCR of the TCR CDR3. TCRdb reprocessed the multiplex PCR reads with MiXCR, giving one entry per CDR3 protein. The data hold 500,000 to 650,000 distinct CDR3 sequences, with over 45% observed a single time.

The sequence came from an adult woman with Graves' disease, either hyperthyroidism or ophthalmopathy (not recorded which). Sequencing was performed on peripheral blood or thyroid tissue (not recorded which). V is TRBV29-1 and J is TRBJ2-5, with 12 bases matching TRBD1. CDR3 nucleotide sequence: TGCAGCTGGGGACAGGGGGCGAGGGAGACCCAGTACTTC. It encodes CSWGQGARETQYF.